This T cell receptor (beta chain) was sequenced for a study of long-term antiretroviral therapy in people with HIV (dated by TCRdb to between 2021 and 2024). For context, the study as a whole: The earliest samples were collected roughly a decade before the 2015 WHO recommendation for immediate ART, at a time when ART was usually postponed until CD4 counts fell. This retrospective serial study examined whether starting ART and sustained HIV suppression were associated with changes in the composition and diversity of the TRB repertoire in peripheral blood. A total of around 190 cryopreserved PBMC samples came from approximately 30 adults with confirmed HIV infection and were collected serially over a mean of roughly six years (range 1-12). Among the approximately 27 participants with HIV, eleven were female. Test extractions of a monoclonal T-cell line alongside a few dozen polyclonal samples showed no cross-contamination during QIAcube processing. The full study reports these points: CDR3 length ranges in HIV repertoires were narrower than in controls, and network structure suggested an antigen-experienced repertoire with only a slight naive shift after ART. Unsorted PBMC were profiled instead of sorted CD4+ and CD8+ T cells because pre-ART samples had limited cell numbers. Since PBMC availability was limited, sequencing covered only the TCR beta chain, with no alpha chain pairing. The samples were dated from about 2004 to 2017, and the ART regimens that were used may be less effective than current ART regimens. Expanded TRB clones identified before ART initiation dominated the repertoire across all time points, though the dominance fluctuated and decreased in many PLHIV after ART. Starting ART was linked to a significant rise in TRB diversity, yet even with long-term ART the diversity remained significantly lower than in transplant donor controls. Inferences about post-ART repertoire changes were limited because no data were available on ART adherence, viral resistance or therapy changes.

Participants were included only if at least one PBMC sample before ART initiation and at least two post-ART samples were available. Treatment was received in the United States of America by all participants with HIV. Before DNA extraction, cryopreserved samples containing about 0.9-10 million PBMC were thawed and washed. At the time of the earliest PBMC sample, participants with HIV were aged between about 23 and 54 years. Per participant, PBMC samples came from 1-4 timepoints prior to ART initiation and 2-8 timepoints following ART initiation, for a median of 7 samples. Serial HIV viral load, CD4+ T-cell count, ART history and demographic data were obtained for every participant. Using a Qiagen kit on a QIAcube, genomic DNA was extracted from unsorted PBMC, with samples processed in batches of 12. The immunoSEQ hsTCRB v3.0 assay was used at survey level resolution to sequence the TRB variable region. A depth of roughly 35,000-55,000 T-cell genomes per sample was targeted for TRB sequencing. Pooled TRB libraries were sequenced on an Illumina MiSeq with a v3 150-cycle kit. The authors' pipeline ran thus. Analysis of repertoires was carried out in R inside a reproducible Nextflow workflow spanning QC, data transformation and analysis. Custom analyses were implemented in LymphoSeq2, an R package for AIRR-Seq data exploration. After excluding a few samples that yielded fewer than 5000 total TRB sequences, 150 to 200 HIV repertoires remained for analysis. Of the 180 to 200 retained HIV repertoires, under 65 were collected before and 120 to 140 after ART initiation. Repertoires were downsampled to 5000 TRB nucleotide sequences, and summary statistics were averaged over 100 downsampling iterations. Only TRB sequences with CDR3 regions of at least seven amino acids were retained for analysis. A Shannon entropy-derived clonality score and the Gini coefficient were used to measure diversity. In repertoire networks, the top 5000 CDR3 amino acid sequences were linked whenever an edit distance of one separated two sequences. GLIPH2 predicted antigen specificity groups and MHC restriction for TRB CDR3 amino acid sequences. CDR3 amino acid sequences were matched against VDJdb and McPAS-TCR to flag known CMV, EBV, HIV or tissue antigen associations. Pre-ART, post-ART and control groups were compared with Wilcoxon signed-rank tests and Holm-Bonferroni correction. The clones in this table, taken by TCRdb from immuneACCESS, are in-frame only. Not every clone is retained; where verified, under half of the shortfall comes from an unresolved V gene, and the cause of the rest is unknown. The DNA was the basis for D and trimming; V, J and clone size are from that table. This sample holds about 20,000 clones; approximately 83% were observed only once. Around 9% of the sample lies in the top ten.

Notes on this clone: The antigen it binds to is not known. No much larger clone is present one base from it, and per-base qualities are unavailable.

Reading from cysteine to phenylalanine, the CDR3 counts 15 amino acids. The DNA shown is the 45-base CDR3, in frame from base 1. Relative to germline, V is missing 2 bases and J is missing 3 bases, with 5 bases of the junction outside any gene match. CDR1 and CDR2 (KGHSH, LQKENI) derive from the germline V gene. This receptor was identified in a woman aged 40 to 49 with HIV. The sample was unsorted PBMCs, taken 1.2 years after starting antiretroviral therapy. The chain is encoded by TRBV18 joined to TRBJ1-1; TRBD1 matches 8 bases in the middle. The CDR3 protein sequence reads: CASSPRTGSDTEAFF. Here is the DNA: TGTGCCAGCTCACCAAGGACAGGGTCCGACACTGAAGCTTTCTTT.